Listed below are T cell receptor beta chains from one sample, sequenced in a study of CD8+CD57+ T cells in acquired aplastic anemia. TCRdb fed the reads into MiXCR, producing one record per CDR3 protein. The repertoire holds hundreds of thousands of distinct CDR3 sequences, with about a third as singletons. Sequencing was done on a sample of sorted CD4+, CD8+, or CD8+CD57+ T cells (not recorded which) from PBMCs. Receptor source: a human donor with aplastic anemia. The CDR3 runs from the conserved cysteine through the conserved F or W. The order of the fields is D gene, V gene, clone size, J gene, CDR3 protein, CDR3 DNA. A D gene is named only where the DNA matches it firmly. Where a row states a size, it is once, few, many or the class of an expanded clone; other rows omit it.

d_gene: -; v_gene: TRBV18; abundance: -; j_gene: TRBJ1-5; CDR3aa: CASSPPGRDDQPQHF; CDR3nt: TGTGCCAGCTCACCACCGGGCAGGGACGATCAGCCCCAGCATTTT
d_gene: -; v_gene: TRBV12-3/TRBV12-4; abundance: -; j_gene: TRBJ2-7; CDR3aa: CASRSSGYEQYF; CDR3nt: TGTGCCAGCAGATCCTCGGGTTACGAGCAGTACTTC
d_gene: -; v_gene: TRBV9; abundance: few; j_gene: TRBJ2-1; CDR3aa: CASSVEGRPNLNEQFF; CDR3nt: TGTGCCAGCAGCGTAGAGGGCAGGCCTAACCTCAATGAGCAGTTCTTC
d_gene: -; v_gene: TRBV11-2; abundance: many; j_gene: TRBJ2-7; CDR3aa: CASSLDGTGQYF; CDR3nt: TGTGCCAGCAGCTTAGATGGAACGGGACAGTACTTC
d_gene: -; v_gene: TRBV7-9; abundance: few; j_gene: TRBJ1-4; CDR3aa: CASSPMEGLNEKLFF; CDR3nt: TGTGCCAGCAGCCCTATGGAGGGGCTGAATGAAAAACTGTTTTTT
d_gene: TRBD2; v_gene: TRBV5-1; abundance: few; j_gene: TRBJ2-3; CDR3aa: CASGLGRPSTDTQYF; CDR3nt: TGCGCCAGCGGCCTCGGGAGGCCTAGCACAGATACGCAGTATTTT
d_gene: -; v_gene: TRBV7-3; abundance: many; j_gene: TRBJ2-7; CDR3aa: CASSLTTATSYEQYF; CDR3nt: TGTGCCAGCAGCTTAACCACCGCTACTTCCTACGAGCAGTACTTC
d_gene: -; v_gene: TRBV7-9; abundance: -; j_gene: TRBJ2-7; CDR3aa: CASSGGTNSYEQYF; CDR3nt: TGTGCCAGCAGCGGCGGGACCAACTCCTACGAGCAGTACTTC
d_gene: -; v_gene: TRBV7-6; abundance: many; j_gene: TRBJ1-5; CDR3aa: CASSLAGQRNQPQHF; CDR3nt: TGTGCCAGCAGCTTAGCAGGACAACGCAATCAGCCCCAGCATTTT
d_gene: -; v_gene: TRBV30; abundance: -; j_gene: TRBJ2-5; CDR3aa: CAWSTNQETQYF; CDR3nt: TGTGCCTGGAGTACGAATCAAGAGACCCAGTACTTC
d_gene: -; v_gene: TRBV7-9; abundance: -; j_gene: TRBJ2-5; CDR3aa: CASSLDGWNPQETQYF; CDR3nt: TGTGCCAGCAGCTTAGACGGATGGAACCCGCAAGAGACCCAGTACTTC
d_gene: TRBD2; v_gene: TRBV11-2; abundance: -; j_gene: TRBJ2-1; CDR3aa: CASSPRTSGPYNEQFF; CDR3nt: TGTGCCAGCAGCCCCAGGACTAGCGGCCCCTACAATGAGCAGTTCTTC
d_gene: TRBD2; v_gene: TRBV6-4; abundance: -; j_gene: TRBJ2-1; CDR3aa: CASSDSGTSGASEQFF; CDR3nt: TGTGCCAGCAGTGACTCAGGGACTAGCGGGGCTAGTGAGCAGTTCTTC
d_gene: -; v_gene: TRBV10-3; abundance: -; j_gene: TRBJ2-3; CDR3aa: CAISEGAGADTQYF; CDR3nt: TGTGCCATCAGTGAAGGAGCAGGCGCAGATACGCAGTATTTT
d_gene: -; v_gene: TRBV10-3; abundance: -; j_gene: TRBJ1-2; CDR3aa: CAISGDSHSGNTF; CDR3nt: TGTGCCATCAGTGGTGACAGCCACTCTGGAAACACCTTC
d_gene: -; v_gene: TRBV9; abundance: many; j_gene: TRBJ1-1; CDR3aa: CASSVGPGNTEAFF; CDR3nt: TGTGCCAGCAGCGTAGGTCCAGGGAACACTGAAGCTTTCTTT
d_gene: -; v_gene: TRBV7-9; abundance: many; j_gene: TRBJ1-2; CDR3aa: CASSQAGYGYTF; CDR3nt: TGTGCCAGCAGCCAGGCAGGCTATGGCTACACCTTC
d_gene: TRBD1; v_gene: TRBV19; abundance: many; j_gene: TRBJ1-2; CDR3aa: CASSDRDRSSTF; CDR3nt: TGTGCCAGTAGTGACCGGGACAGGAGCTCCACCTTC
d_gene: -; v_gene: TRBV20-1; abundance: many; j_gene: TRBJ2-5; CDR3aa: CSARVGLGVQTQYF; CDR3nt: TGCAGTGCTAGAGTAGGCTTGGGGGTCCAGACCCAGTACTTC
d_gene: -; v_gene: TRBV2; abundance: many; j_gene: TRBJ1-1; CDR3aa: CASRERGGNTEAFF; CDR3nt: TGTGCCAGCAGAGAAAGGGGGGGTAACACTGAAGCTTTCTTT
d_gene: TRBD1; v_gene: TRBV2; abundance: many; j_gene: TRBJ1-2; CDR3aa: CASGTGGESNYGYTF; CDR3nt: TGTGCCAGCGGGACAGGGGGCGAGTCTAACTATGGCTACACCTTC
d_gene: -; v_gene: TRBV12-3/TRBV12-4; abundance: few; j_gene: TRBJ2-1; CDR3aa: CASSLNNNEQFF; CDR3nt: TGTGCCAGCAGTTTGAACAACAATGAGCAGTTCTTC
d_gene: -; v_gene: TRBV2; abundance: few; j_gene: TRBJ2-5; CDR3aa: CASSDSGRETQYF; CDR3nt: TGTGCCAGCAGTGATTCGGGTCGGGAGACCCAGTACTTC
d_gene: -; v_gene: TRBV6-1; abundance: few; j_gene: TRBJ2-7; CDR3aa: CASRSDRASSSYEQYF; CDR3nt: TGTGCCAGCAGGTCAGACCGGGCCTCGAGCTCCTACGAGCAGTACTTC
d_gene: -; v_gene: TRBV20-1; abundance: -; j_gene: TRBJ1-6; CDR3aa: CSARSSGGSPGSPLHF; CDR3nt: TGCAGTGCTAGGAGTAGCGGGGGGTCGCCCGGTTCACCCCTCCACTTT
d_gene: -; v_gene: TRBV2; abundance: -; j_gene: TRBJ2-5; CDR3aa: CASGQTAQETQYF; CDR3nt: TGTGCCAGCGGCCAGACAGCCCAAGAGACCCAGTACTTC
d_gene: TRBD1; v_gene: TRBV5-4; abundance: -; j_gene: TRBJ1-6; CDR3aa: CASTLAWTGADNSPLHF; CDR3nt: TGTGCCAGCACCCTGGCCTGGACAGGGGCTGATAATTCACCCCTCCACTTT
d_gene: -; v_gene: TRBV7-2; abundance: -; j_gene: TRBJ2-7; CDR3aa: CASSLNPLLYEQYF; CDR3nt: TGTGCCAGCAGCTTAAACCCACTTTTGTACGAGCAGTACTTC
d_gene: -; v_gene: TRBV10-3; abundance: once; j_gene: TRBJ2-2; CDR3aa: CAISESGLGELFF; CDR3nt: TGTGCCATCAGTGAGTCGGGACTCGGGGAGCTGTTTTTT
d_gene: -; v_gene: TRBV2; abundance: few; j_gene: TRBJ2-7; CDR3aa: CASSQDMGLIYEQYF; CDR3nt: TGTGCCAGCAGCCAAGATATGGGACTCATCTACGAGCAGTACTTC
d_gene: -; v_gene: TRBV12-3/TRBV12-4; abundance: -; j_gene: TRBJ1-2; CDR3aa: CASSTLTGSGYGYTF; CDR3nt: TGTGCCAGCAGTACCTTGACAGGATCAGGTTATGGCTACACCTTC
d_gene: TRBD2; v_gene: TRBV4-2; abundance: few; j_gene: TRBJ2-7; CDR3aa: CASSQTAGLSYEQYF; CDR3nt: TGTGCCAGCAGCCAAACCGCGGGACTATCCTACGAGCAGTACTTC
d_gene: -; v_gene: TRBV2; abundance: few; j_gene: TRBJ1-2; CDR3aa: CASTSSIKGNYGYTF; CDR3nt: TGTGCCAGCACCTCCTCGATCAAGGGTAACTATGGCTACACCTTC